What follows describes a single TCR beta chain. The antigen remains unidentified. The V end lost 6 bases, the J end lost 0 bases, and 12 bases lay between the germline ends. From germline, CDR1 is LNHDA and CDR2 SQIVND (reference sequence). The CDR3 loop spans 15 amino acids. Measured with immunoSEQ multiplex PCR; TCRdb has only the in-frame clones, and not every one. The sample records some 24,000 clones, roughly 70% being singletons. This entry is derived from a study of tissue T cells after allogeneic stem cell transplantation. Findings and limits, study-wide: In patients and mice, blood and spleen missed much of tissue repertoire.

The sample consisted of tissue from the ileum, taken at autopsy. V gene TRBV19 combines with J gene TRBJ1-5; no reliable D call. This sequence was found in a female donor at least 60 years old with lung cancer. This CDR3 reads CASSAPGYSNQPQHF. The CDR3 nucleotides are TGTGCCAGTAGCGCCCCGGGTTATAGCAATCAGCCCCAGCATTTT.